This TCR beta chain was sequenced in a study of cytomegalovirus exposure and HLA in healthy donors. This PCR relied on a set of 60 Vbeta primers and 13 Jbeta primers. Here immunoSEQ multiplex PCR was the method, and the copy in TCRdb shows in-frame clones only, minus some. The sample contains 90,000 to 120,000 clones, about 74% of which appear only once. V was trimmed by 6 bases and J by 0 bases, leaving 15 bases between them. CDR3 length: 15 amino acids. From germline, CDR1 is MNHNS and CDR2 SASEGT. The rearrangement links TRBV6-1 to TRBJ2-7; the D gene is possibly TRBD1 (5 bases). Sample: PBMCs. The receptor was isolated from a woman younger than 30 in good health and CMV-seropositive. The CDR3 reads CASRLTDFISYEQYF. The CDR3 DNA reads TGTGCCAGCAGACTGACAGATTTTATCTCCTACGAGCAGTACTTC.